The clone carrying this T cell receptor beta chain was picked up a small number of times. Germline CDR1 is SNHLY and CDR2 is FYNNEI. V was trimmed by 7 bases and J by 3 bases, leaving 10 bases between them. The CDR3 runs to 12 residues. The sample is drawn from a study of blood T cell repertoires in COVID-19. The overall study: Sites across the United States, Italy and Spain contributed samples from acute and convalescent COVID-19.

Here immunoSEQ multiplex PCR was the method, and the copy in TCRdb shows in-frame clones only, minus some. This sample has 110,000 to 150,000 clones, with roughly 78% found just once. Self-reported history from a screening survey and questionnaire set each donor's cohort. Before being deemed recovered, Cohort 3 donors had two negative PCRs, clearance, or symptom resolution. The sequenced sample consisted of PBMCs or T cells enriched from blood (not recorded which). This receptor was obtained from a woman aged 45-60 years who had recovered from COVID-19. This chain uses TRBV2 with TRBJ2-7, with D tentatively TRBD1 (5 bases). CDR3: CASMRQNYEQYF. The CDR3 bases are TGTGCCAGCATGAGACAGAACTACGAGCAGTACTTC. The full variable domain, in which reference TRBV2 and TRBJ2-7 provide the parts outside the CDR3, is EPEVTQTPSHQVTQMGQEVILRCVPISNHLYFYWYRQILGQKVEFLVSFYNNEISEKSEIFDDQFSVERPDGSNFTLKIRSTKLEDSAMYFCASMRQNYEQYFGPGTRLTVT.